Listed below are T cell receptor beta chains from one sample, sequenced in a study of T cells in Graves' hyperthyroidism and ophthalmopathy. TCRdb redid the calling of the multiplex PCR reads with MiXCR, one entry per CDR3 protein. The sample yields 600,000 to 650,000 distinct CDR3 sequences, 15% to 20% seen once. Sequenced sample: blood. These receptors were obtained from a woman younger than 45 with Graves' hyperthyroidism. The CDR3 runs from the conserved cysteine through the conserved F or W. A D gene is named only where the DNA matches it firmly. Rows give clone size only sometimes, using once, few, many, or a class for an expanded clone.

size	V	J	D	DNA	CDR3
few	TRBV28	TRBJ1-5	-	TGTGCCAGCAGTTTACTCGGATCGGGGAGCGATAGCAATCAGCCCCAGCATTTT	CASSLLGSGSDSNQPQHF
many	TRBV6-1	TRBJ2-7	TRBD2	TGTGCCAGCAGCCGGACTAGCGAGTACGAGCAGTACTTC	CASSRTSEYEQYF
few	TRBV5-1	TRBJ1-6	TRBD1	TGCGCCAGCAGCGGGACAGGGCGGGGTTCCCTCCACTTT	CASSGTGRGSLHF
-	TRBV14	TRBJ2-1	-	TGTGCCAGCAGCCTCATACAGGGAGTTGAGCAGTTCTTC	CASSLIQGVEQFF
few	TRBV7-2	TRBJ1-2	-	TGTGCCAGCAGCGGAGGCAAGCAGGGGTACTATGGCTACACCTTC	CASSGGKQGYYGYTF
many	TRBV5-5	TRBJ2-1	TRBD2	TGTGCCAGCAGCGGAGGACTAGCAGATAATGAGCAGTTCTTC	CASSGGLADNEQFF
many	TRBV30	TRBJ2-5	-	TGTGCCTGGAGTGATGAGACCCAGTACTTC	CAWSDETQYF
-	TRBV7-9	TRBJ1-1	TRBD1	TGTGCCAGCAGCTCCCTGGACAGGGGGGTCGTGAACACTGAAGCTTTCTTT	CASSSLDRGVVNTEAFF
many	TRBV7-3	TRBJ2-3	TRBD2	TGTGCCAGCAGCTTTGCGGGAGGCGAGGGGGATACGCAGTATTTT	CASSFAGGEGDTQYF
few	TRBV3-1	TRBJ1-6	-	TGTGCCAGCAGCCGGACAGCGGAAAATTCACCCCTCCACTTT	CASSRTAENSPLHF
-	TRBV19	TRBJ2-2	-	TGTGCCAGTACCCGGGACACTTACACCGGGGAGCTGTTTTTT	CASTRDTYTGELFF
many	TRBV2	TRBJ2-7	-	TGTGCCAGCAGGAGCACCTACGAGCAGTACTTC	CASRSTYEQYF
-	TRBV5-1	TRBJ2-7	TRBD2	TGCGCCAGCAGCTTGGCAACAAGCGGGATAGAAGAGCAGTACTTC	CASSLATSGIEEQYF
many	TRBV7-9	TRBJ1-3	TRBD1	TGTGCCAGCAGCTTAGGACAGGGTGGAAACACCATATATTTT	CASSLGQGGNTIYF